This passage covers 13 T cell receptor beta chains from one sample sequenced in a study of tumor and adjacent non-tumor tissue in lung cancer. No cell sorting was done before RNA was extracted from the tissue. The library came from three nested PCR rounds adapted from ARM-PCR protocols. Using its own MiXCR run on the multiplex PCR reads, TCRdb lists one record per CDR3 protein. The sample has approximately 86,000 distinct CDR3 sequences; 72% are singletons. Sequencing was done on a sample of lung tumor tissue. These receptors were collected from a woman between 40 and 50 years old with non-small cell lung cancer.

A word on this clonotype: Germline is not matched at one junction end, which may reflect a read error. The chain recombines TRBV13 with TRBJ2-1; D not certain. Germline-derived CDR1 and CDR2 are PRHDT and FYEKMQ (reference sequence). CDR3 length: 13 residues. The CDR3 nucleotides read TGTGCCAGCAGCCGTGAATCCTACAATGGGCAGTTCTTC. Encoded protein: CASSRESYNGQFF.

This clonotype was recorded once. An end of the junction differs from the germline gene, which may be a read error. This chain connects TRBV5-1 to TRBJ2-1; 12 positions agree with TRBD2. CDR1 and CDR2 from the germline V gene are SGHRS and YFSETQ. The CDR3 runs 17 residues. Here the CDR3 DNA reads TGCGCCAGCAGCTTGGCCTTAGCTAGCGGGAGGGCCTGTGAGCAGTTCTTT. It is translated as CASSLALASGRACEQFF.

The chain links TRBV6-1 to TRBJ1-5; TRBD1 matches at 11 bases. Germline V gene sequence: CDR1 MNHNS, CDR2 SASEGT. J gave up 13 bases and V 0 bases, and 14 bases lay outside the gene matches. The CDR3 runs 17 residues. The DNA for the CDR3 is TGTGCCAGCAGTGAAGCGGTGGGACAGGGGGGGAATCAGTCTCAGCATTTT. Protein: CASSEAVGQGGNQSQHF.

V usage is TRBV28 and J usage is TRBJ2-3; no definite D call. The length of the CDR3 is 11 residues. The V gene's germline CDR1 is MDHEN and CDR2 SYDVKM. V was cut by 7 bases and J by 8 bases, with 10 bases left in between. As DNA, the CDR3 is TGTGCCAGCAATAGGGCGAGTACGCAGTATTTT. This encodes CASNRASTQYF.

About this clonotype itself: One base away lies a much larger clone, so this may be a sequencing read error. This rearrangement joins TRBV14 to TRBJ2-3; D is ambiguous. The length of the CDR3 is 12 residues. From germline, CDR1 is SGHDN and CDR2 FVKESK. DNA for the CDR3: TGTGCCAGCAACCAATTAGGGGATACGCAGTATTTT. It is translated as CASNQLGDTQYF.

The chain couples TRBV6-1 to TRBJ2-7; D call uncertain. V lost 5 bases to trimming and J lost 8 bases, with 19 bases between them. The germline V gene encodes CDR1 MNHNS and CDR2 SASEGT. This CDR3 comprises 14 residues. The CDR3 DNA sequence: TGTGCCAGCAGTAATTCACTGGGGTTTTACAAGCAGTACTTC. Residues: CASSNSLGFYKQYF.

For this clonotype: A single base separates this from a much larger clone, so it may be a read error. The DNA for the CDR3 is TGCGCCAGCAGCTTGGGTGAGGGTAGAAACACCATATATTTT. It yields the protein CASSLGEGRNTIYF. The chain employs TRBV5-1 and TRBJ1-3; D ambiguous. The CDR3 totals 14 residues. V was cut by 0 bases and J by 5 bases, with 9 bases left in between. The V gene's germline CDR1 is SGHRS and CDR2 YFSETQ.

This clonotype was seen a handful of times. A junction boundary mismatches the germline segment, possibly from a read error. The rearrangement uses TRBV6-5 and TRBJ1-5; tentative D call: TRBD1 (5 bases). The germline V gene has CDR1 MNHEY and CDR2 SVGAGI. This CDR3 contains 17 residues. CDR3 bases: TGTGCCCGCAGCCCACAGTGGTCAGGGTTAGGTAATCAGCCCCAGCATTTT. Translation: CARSPQWSGLGNQPQHF.

As regards this clonotype: At one of its ends the junction is not consistent with the germline gene, which may arise from a read error. CDR3 bases: TGTGTCAGCAGCTTAGAGTTGGGACAGGACTATGGCTACACCTTC. It is translated as CVSSLELGQDYGYTF. The genes are TRBV11-2 and TRBJ1-2; TRBD1 agrees at 8 bases. There are 15 residues in the CDR3. The germline V gene encodes CDR1 SGHAT and CDR2 FQNNGV.

At least ten counts were recorded for this clonotype. The chain employs TRBV6-6 and TRBJ1-1; no definite D call. Trimming removed 4 bases from V and 0 bases from J, with 6 bases in between. The CDR3 runs 13 residues. Per germline, CDR1 MNHNY and CDR2 SVGAGI (reference sequence). The CDR3 is CASSSHMNTEAFF. The CDR3 coding sequence is TGTGCCAGCAGTTCTCACATGAACACTGAAGCTTTCTTT.

Comment on this clonotype: At one end, the junction sequence differs from germline, possibly due to a read error. The rearrangement joins TRBV5-5 to TRBJ2-1; TRBD2 might be the D (7 bases). The germline CDR1 and CDR2 sequences are SGHKS and YYEKEE (reference sequence). The CDR3 is 14 amino acids. For the CDR3, the DNA is TGTGCCAGCAGTCTGAGAGGGGGGGTCAATGAACAGTTCTTC. Translation: CASSLRGGVNEQFF.

This clonotype appeared many times. The genes are TRBV2 and TRBJ1-1; D is unclear. Germline values: CDR1 SNHLY, CDR2 FYNNEI. CDR3 length: 13 amino acids. The ends were cut back, 6 bases at V and 6 bases at J, with 14 bases in the middle. The CDR3 here is CASRRVGIAEAFF. CDR3 DNA sequence: TGTGCCAGCAGAAGGGTGGGGATAGCTGAAGCTTTCTTT.

J is TRBJ2-4 and V is TRBV20-1, with 11 bases matching TRBD2. The CDR3 totals 18 residues. Germline V gene data show CDR1 as DFQATT and CDR2 as SNEGSKA (reference sequence). CDR3 in DNA: TGCGTTGCTAGAGATGGTGGCTCTAGCGGGAGGGCCAAAAACATTCAGTACTTC. The encoded protein is CVARDGGSSGRAKNIQYF.